The 9 T cell receptor beta chains given below trace back to one sample, sequenced in a study of T cells in Graves' hyperthyroidism and ophthalmopathy. What was amplified from RNA transcripts were TCR beta CDR3 regions. Researchers ran a first-round RT-PCR on the TCR CDR3 using the HTBI primer set. In TCRdb, the multiplex PCR reads were re-called with MiXCR into one record per CDR3 protein. The sample includes hundreds of thousands of distinct CDR3 sequences, 14% of them seen just once. Input material: blood. The receptors here all came from a woman under 30 with Graves' hyperthyroidism.

This rearrangement joins TRBV28 to TRBJ1-2; 8 bases line up with TRBD1. The CDR3 is made up of 13 amino acids. The junction had 9 bases not matched to a gene; V was cut back by 3 bases and J by 12 bases. Germline assignment: CDR1 MDHEN and CDR2 SYDVKM. CDR3 sequence reads: CASSFQGARGHTF. As DNA, the CDR3 is TGTGCCAGCAGTTTTCAGGGGGCGAGGGGCCACACCTTC.

This clonotype was counted only a few times. The CDR3 spells CAAGGGKETQYF. The CDR3 region has the DNA TGTGCCGCTGGGGGCGGTAAAGAGACCCAGTACTTC. The V gene is TRBV7-9, the J gene TRBJ2-5, with D possibly matching TRBD1 (6 bases). V gave up 11 bases and J gave up 3 bases, with 13 bases separating them. The CDR3 runs 12 residues. In germline, CDR1 is SEHNR, CDR2 FQNEAQ (reference sequence).

This clonotype was detected many times. The CDR3 coding sequence is TGCAGTGCTAGTAGACTAGCGGGGAACACCGGGGAGCTGTTTTTT. It codes for CSASRLAGNTGELFF. This chain links TRBV20-1 with TRBJ2-2; 10 bases are a match to TRBD2. Germline CDR1 DFQATT, CDR2 SNEGSKA (reference sequence). The J segment lost 1 base and the V segment lost 3 bases, leaving 2 bases of the junction unmatched. CDR3 length: 15 residues.

The rearrangement links TRBV4-2 to TRBJ2-1; 12 bases agree with TRBD2. The germline V gene encodes CDR1 LGHNA and CDR2 YNFKEQ. The length of the CDR3 is 17 residues. The J segment lost 4 bases and the V segment lost 4 bases, leaving 8 bases of the junction unmatched. CDR3 sequence reads: CASSPNTGTSGYNEQFF. CDR3 sequence (DNA): TGTGCCAGCAGCCCCAACACCGGGACTAGCGGGTACAATGAGCAGTTCTTC.

V gene TRBV29-1 combines with J gene TRBJ2-5; a weak D match, TRBD2 (5 bases). In germline, CDR1 is SQVTM, CDR2 ANQGSEA. CDR3 length equals 11 residues. V was clipped by 4 bases and J by 2 bases, with 5 bases between them. The CDR3 coding sequence is TGCAGCGTTGGGACTCAAGAGACCCAGTACTTC. Translation: CSVGTQETQYF.

The table lists this clonotype with many counts. The chain carries TRBV28 and TRBJ2-7, with 9 bases that match TRBD1. CDR1 and CDR2 (germline): MDHEN, SYDVKM. Trimming took 5 bases from V and 5 from J; bases not matched to a gene: 10. This CDR3 spans 15 amino acids. The DNA for the CDR3 is TGTGCCAGCAGTAACCCCGGACAGGGGTCCAACGAGCAGTACTTC. Residues: CASSNPGQGSNEQYF.

This clonotype has at least ten counts. The rearrangement joins TRBV7-9 to TRBJ2-1; TRBD2 agrees at 9 bases. V gave up 2 bases and J gave up 4 bases; unmatched junction bases: 6. CDR3 size: 16 residues. Germline CDR1 reads SEHNR; CDR2 reads FQNEAQ (reference sequence). The CDR3: CASSLSPSGKYNEQFF. CDR3 bases: TGTGCCAGCAGCTTATCTCCTAGCGGGAAGTACAATGAGCAGTTCTTC.

This chain connects TRBV7-8 to TRBJ1-5, with 7 nucleotides matching TRBD1. Germline V gives CDR1 SGHVS, CDR2 FQNEAQ. The CDR3 covers 14 residues. Trimming at V came to 5 bases and at J to 11 bases, leaving 12 bases not matched to a gene. CDR3 DNA sequence: TGTGCCAGCAGCAAACGACAGGGCCGTGGGACCCAGCATTTT. Amino acid sequence: CASSKRQGRGTQHF.

The chain links TRBV10-3 to TRBJ2-3; D might be TRBD1 or TRBD2, each matching 6 bases. Germline CDR1 is ENHRY and CDR2 is SYGVKD. V was shortened by 2 bases and J by 6 bases, with 12 bases between the two germline ends. This CDR3 region has 14 residues. DNA of the CDR3: TGTGCCATCAGTGAGGGGGGGCCGTGGGATACGCAGTATTTT. This encodes CAISEGGPWDTQYF.